This TCR beta chain was sequenced in a study of blood T cells in healthy people across ages (dated by TCRdb to 2014 to 2015). About the full investigation: In model experiments, roughly one uniquely barcoded TCR beta cDNA molecule per two T cells was captured by template switching. Donors of different ages were randomly distributed across sequencing lanes to avoid experimental bias. The study measured age-related changes in TCR beta repertoire diversity using deep sequencing normalized with unique cDNA molecular identifiers. Four age groups were formed from the donors: young (average approximately 15 years), middle-aged (approximately 39), aged (roughly 59) and long-lived (more than 75). The study analyzed two additional independent replicas of 1 million unique cDNA reads from the same blood draw for two donors, one aged 18 to 30 and one aged 80 or older. General findings and caveats noted by the study authors: Because donor CMV infection status was unknown, age-related changes in expanded clonotypes were potentially confounded. The long-lived group showed more naive CD4+ T cells, fewer expanded clones and increased TCR diversity than the aged group, suggesting age selection. Since profiling was done on bulk unsorted PBMCs, naive and antigen-experienced compartments could not be conclusively compared. A strong correlation was found between observed TCR beta diversity and the percentage of naive T cells measured by flow cytometry. As age increased, observed TCR beta diversity per million T cells dropped in a roughly linear way, and a significant reduction was already evident by age 40. Total diversity estimates from one million sequenced T cells were considered lower bounds and underestimates.

The cysteine opens and the phenylalanine closes a CDR3 of 13 amino acids. The only DNA kept is the CDR3, 39 bases in frame from the first base. The V and J ends are trimmed by 7 bases and 3 bases, leaving 13 bases between them. As encoded in the germline V gene, CDR1 is MDHEN while CDR2 is SYDVKM. The library was generated by 5' RACE. Sequenced on an Illumina HiSeq 2500. A second PCR of about 7 to 12 cycles was run with a J-beta primer mix and a sample-barcoded 5' primer. A unique molecular identifier was introduced onto each TCR beta cDNA molecule by a template-switch 5' adaptor carrying 12 random nucleotides. At least 2.5 million CDR3-containing paired-end reads were obtained from each sample. First-strand cDNA synthesis was performed from all RNA using the Mint cDNA synthesis kit, with priming by a TRBC-specific oligonucleotide. Following uracil-DNA glycosylase treatment, all cDNA underwent a first 18-cycle PCR with the universal primers M1SS and BC2_uni_R. The source study handled its data this way. Normalization of each sample was performed by random selection of 1 million high-quality reads, each carrying a distinct molecular identifier. Reads sharing molecular identifiers were discarded rather than binned into consensus sequences. MiTCR, run with a Q25 quality threshold and the strictest error-elimination algorithm, handled CDR3 identification, clonotype clustering and error correction. A nonparametric unseen species model using Euler transformation provided a lower-bound estimate of total TCR beta diversity. Using fastp trimming at Q25 and MiXCR clonotype assembly, TCRdb reanalyzed the public sequencing data and kept in-frame beta chains. Under each unique CDR3 protein, matching rows form one entry showing the most common genes and DNA. TCRdb's processing, not the study's, gives the V and J calls here. The sample includes 1.5 million to 2 million distinct CDR3 sequences, with 28% observed a single time. Clones ranked in the top ten supply 6.5% to 8.5% of the sample.

Systemically healthy Caucasian individuals from Russia, around 38 in total and aged about 6 to 95 years, were included as donors. Each donor gave 8 to 10 milliliters of peripheral blood, drawn into EDTA-treated Vacutainer tubes. PBMCs were isolated by Ficoll-Paque density-gradient centrifugation, with at least 7 million obtained per sample. Trizol reagent was used to extract total RNA from the PBMCs, yielding at least 5.5 micrograms per sample. The percentages of naive CD45RAhigh/CD27high T cells were determined by flow cytometry on a PBMC aliquot from every donor. This clonotype was picked up many times. It lacks a known antigen. No base quality values were provided; no much bigger clone lies one nucleotide off.

The TCR sequence derives from a woman in her twenties or thirties in good health. The chain joins TRBV28 to TRBJ2-7; the D gene assignment is perhaps TRBD1 or TRBD2, with each matching 5 bases. Source material: blood. The nucleotide sequence reads TGTGCCAGCAAACCCCAGGGAGTCTACGAGCAGTACTTC. Translated, this gives CASKPQGVYEQYF.